These T cell receptor beta chains were read from a single sample in a study of cytomegalovirus exposure and HLA in healthy donors. Profiling relied on immunoSEQ multiplex PCR, and the TCRdb table lists in-frame clones only, not all of them. The sample shows roughly 100,000 clones, roughly four fifths of them seen only once. Material for sequencing was PBMCs. The receptors stem from a man between 45 and 60 years old in good health and CMV-seronegative. CDR3s include the opening cysteine and the closing phenylalanine or tryptophan. A D gene is named only where the DNA matches it firmly. Size is stated for part of the rows, as once, few or many counts, or as a class when the clone is expanded.

v_call	clone_size	d_call	j_call	cdr3_aa	cdr3_nt
TRBV11-3	.	TRBD1	TRBJ2-5	CASSKDREGETQYF	TGTGCCAGCAGCAAGGACAGGGAAGGAGAGACCCAGTACTTC
TRBV6-1	.	.	TRBJ1-2	CASSEEVGAGYTF	TGTGCCAGCAGTGAAGAGGTGGGAGCTGGCTACACCTTC
TRBV5-4	.	.	TRBJ1-6	CASSQQTQGDSPLHF	TGTGCCAGCAGTCAGCAAACACAGGGAGATTCACCCCTCCACTTT
TRBV20-1	few	.	TRBJ2-1	CSANLPVF	TGCAGTGCTAATCTCCCAGTCTTC
TRBV6-1	.	TRBD1	TRBJ2-5	CASRTGNEETQYF	TGTGCCAGCAGGACAGGGAATGAAGAGACCCAGTACTTC
TRBV19	.	.	TRBJ1-5	CASTRGGIHQPQHF	TGTGCCAGTACCCGAGGAGGGATCCATCAGCCCCAGCATTTT
TRBV9	.	.	TRBJ1-4	CASSPTGLDEKLFF	TGTGCCAGCAGCCCCACAGGCCTGGATGAAAAACTGTTTTTT
TRBV4-3	.	.	TRBJ1-1	CASSRGPNTEAFF	TGCGCCAGCAGCCGAGGGCCGAACACTGAAGCTTTCTTT
TRBV29-1	.	.	TRBJ1-2	CSVERGGYTF	TGCAGCGTTGAAAGGGGTGGCTACACCTTC
TRBV5-1	.	TRBD1	TRBJ1-2	CASSIGTAYGYTF	TGCGCCAGCAGCATCGGGACAGCCTATGGCTACACCTTC
TRBV19	.	.	TRBJ2-5	CASSGVRGETQYF	TGTGCCAGTAGTGGGGTCAGAGGGGAGACCCAGTACTTC
TRBV30	.	TRBD1	TRBJ1-5	CAWSLGTGNQPQHF	TGTGCCTGGAGTTTAGGGACAGGCAATCAGCCCCAGCATTTT
TRBV6-1	.	TRBD1	TRBJ1-1	CASSGTGSGKAFF	TGTGCCAGCAGTGGGACAGGGAGCGGGAAAGCTTTCTTT
TRBV5-1	.	.	TRBJ1-1	CASSFGGTAEAFF	TGCGCCAGCAGCTTCGGGGGGACCGCTGAAGCTTTCTTT
TRBV10-3	few	.	TRBJ1-5	CAISGQGTHSNQPQHF	TGTGCCATCAGTGGGCAGGGGACCCATAGCAATCAGCCCCAGCATTTT
TRBV2	.	.	TRBJ2-7	CASSEEVGAEQYF	TGTGCCAGCAGTGAAGAGGTAGGGGCCGAGCAGTACTTC
TRBV7-8	.	.	TRBJ2-3	CASSLVITDTQYF	TGTGCCAGCAGCTTAGTAATCACAGATACGCAGTATTTT
TRBV7-8	.	.	TRBJ1-1	CASSLGMDRPNTEAFF	TGTGCCAGCAGCTTGGGGATGGACAGACCGAACACTGAAGCTTTCTTT
TRBV7-2	.	.	TRBJ2-1	CASSLVSSYNEQFF	TGTGCCAGCAGCTTAGTCTCCTCCTACAATGAGCAGTTCTTC
TRBV5-4	.	.	TRBJ1-4	CASSLGAPNEKLFF	TGTGCCAGCAGCTTGGGAGCTCCTAATGAAAAACTGTTTTTT
TRBV5-1	.	.	TRBJ1-4	CASSKQINEKLFF	TGCGCCAGCAGCAAACAGATTAATGAAAAACTGTTTTTT
TRBV7-9	.	TRBD2	TRBJ2-1	CASSLSGGSNEQFF	TGTGCCAGCAGCTTAAGCGGGGGATCCAATGAGCAGTTCTTC
TRBV6-1	.	TRBD1	TRBJ1-4	CASSADRGLVEKLFF	TGTGCCAGCAGCGCCGACAGGGGGCTGGTTGAAAAACTGTTTTTT
TRBV7-9	.	.	TRBJ2-6	CASSLGQGFSGANVLTF	TGTGCCAGCAGCTTAGGGCAGGGATTCTCTGGGGCCAACGTCCTGACTTTC
TRBV7-9	few	.	TRBJ1-2	CASRAGTNYGYTF	TGTGCCAGCAGGGCCGGGACTAACTATGGCTACACCTTC
TRBV18	.	TRBD2	TRBJ2-3	CASSPKTGTSGTDTQYF	TGTGCCAGCTCACCGAAAACCGGGACTAGTGGCACAGATACGCAGTATTTT
TRBV19	.	TRBD1	TRBJ1-5	CASSSTGGNQPQHF	TGTGCCAGTAGTAGTACAGGGGGCAATCAGCCCCAGCATTTT
TRBV6-6	.	.	TRBJ1-1	CASSQLMNTEAFF	TGTGCCAGCAGTCAGTTGATGAACACTGAAGCTTTCTTT
TRBV19	.	.	TRBJ1-1	CASRKDRNTEAFF	TGTGCCAGTAGAAAGGACAGAAACACTGAAGCTTTCTTT
TRBV29-1	.	TRBD2	TRBJ2-6	CSVFLAGASGANVLTF	TGCAGCGTCTTCCTAGCGGGGGCCTCTGGGGCCAACGTCCTGACTTTC
TRBV19	.	.	TRBJ1-2	CASSITGGHGYTF	TGTGCCAGTAGTATAACGGGGGGTCATGGCTACACCTTC
TRBV19	.	TRBD1	TRBJ2-1	CASSIRTGRTYNEQFF	TGTGCCAGTAGTATACGGACAGGCCGAACCTACAATGAGCAGTTCTTC
TRBV7-9	.	.	TRBJ2-5	CASSDTGSRETQYF	TGTGCCAGCAGCGACACAGGATCACGGGAGACCCAGTACTTC
TRBV7-8	.	.	TRBJ2-5	CASSSGRVQETQYF	TGTGCCAGCAGCTCCGGGCGGGTACAAGAGACCCAGTACTTC
TRBV11-3	.	.	TRBJ1-3	CASSLSRGGNTIYF	TGTGCCAGCAGCTTATCCAGGGGTGGAAACACCATATATTTT